This T cell receptor beta chain derives from a study of blood T cell repertoires in COVID-19. Looking at the study overall: Whether acute or convalescent, the COVID-19 samples came from the United States, Italy and Spain. T cells, B-cell-depleted T cells, or PBMCs supplied cDNA or gDNA.

Original methodology: How many nucleated cells were present was estimated from reference gene primer amplification. Clones were sequenced by immunoSEQ multiplex PCR, and TCRdb holds only the in-frame ones, with some missing. V, J and clone size derive from that table, while D and trimming were established from the DNA sequence. The data show tens of thousands of clones, approximately 90% seen once. The CDR3 runs 15 residues. The germline V gene encodes CDR1 MDHEN and CDR2 SYDVKM. V was pared by 7 bases and J by 6 bases, with 13 bases of the junction left unmatched. Source material: peripheral blood. This clonotype was obtained from a man over 45 with active COVID-19. This chain connects TRBV28 to TRBJ2-5, with TRBD2 identical over 8 bases. The CDR3 DNA is TGTGCCAGCACCCGGGGCGGGGGGTCCGGGAAGACCCAGTACTTC. Translating gives CASTRGGGSGKTQYF.